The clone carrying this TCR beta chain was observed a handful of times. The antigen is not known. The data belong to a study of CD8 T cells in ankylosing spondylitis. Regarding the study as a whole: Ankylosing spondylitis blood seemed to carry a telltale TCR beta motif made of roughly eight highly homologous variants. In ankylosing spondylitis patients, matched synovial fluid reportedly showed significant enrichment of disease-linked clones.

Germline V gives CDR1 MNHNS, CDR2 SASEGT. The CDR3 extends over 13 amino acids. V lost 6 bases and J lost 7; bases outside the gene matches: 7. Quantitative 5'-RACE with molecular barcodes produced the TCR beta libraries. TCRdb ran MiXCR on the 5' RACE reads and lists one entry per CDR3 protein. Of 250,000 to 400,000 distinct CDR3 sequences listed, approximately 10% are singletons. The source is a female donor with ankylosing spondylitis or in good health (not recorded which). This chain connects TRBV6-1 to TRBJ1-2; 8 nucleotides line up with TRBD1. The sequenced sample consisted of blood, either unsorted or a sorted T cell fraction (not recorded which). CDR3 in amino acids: CASSLDRVGGYTF. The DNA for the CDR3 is TGTGCCAGCAGCTTGGACAGGGTTGGTGGCTACACCTTC.